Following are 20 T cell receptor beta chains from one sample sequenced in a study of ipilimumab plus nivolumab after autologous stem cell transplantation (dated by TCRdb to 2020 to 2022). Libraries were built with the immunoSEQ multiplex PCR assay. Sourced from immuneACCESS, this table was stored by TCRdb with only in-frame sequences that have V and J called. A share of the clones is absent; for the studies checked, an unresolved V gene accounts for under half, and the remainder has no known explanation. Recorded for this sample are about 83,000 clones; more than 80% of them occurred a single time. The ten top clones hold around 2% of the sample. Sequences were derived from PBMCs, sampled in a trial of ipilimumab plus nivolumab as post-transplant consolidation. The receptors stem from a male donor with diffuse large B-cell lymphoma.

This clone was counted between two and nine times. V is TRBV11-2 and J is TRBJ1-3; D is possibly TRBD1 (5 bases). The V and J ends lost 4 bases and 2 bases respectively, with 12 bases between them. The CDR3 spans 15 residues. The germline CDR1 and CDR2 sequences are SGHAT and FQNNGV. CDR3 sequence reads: CASSSLRVPGNTIYF. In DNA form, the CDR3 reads TGTGCCAGCAGCTCCCTCAGGGTACCTGGAAACACCATATATTTT.

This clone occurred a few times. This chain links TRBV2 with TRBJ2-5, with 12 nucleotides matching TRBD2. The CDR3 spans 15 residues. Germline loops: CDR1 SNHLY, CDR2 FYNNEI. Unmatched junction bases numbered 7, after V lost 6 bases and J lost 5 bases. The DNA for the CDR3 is TGTGCCAGCAGCCCTAGCGGGGGGGGCCAGGAGACCCAGTACTTC. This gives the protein CASSPSGGGQETQYF.

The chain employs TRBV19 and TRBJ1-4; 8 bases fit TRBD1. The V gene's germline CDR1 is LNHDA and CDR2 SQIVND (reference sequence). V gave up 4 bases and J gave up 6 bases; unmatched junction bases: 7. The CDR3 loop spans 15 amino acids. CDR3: CASSTNRGSDEKLFF. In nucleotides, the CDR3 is TGTGCCAGTAGTACAAACAGGGGGTCGGATGAAAAACTGTTTTTT.

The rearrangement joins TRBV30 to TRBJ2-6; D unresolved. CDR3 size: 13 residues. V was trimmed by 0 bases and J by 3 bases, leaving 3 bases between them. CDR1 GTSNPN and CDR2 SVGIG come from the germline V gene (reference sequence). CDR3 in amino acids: CAWSVSGANVLTF. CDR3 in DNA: TGTGCCTGGAGTGTAAGTGGGGCCAACGTCCTGACTTTC.

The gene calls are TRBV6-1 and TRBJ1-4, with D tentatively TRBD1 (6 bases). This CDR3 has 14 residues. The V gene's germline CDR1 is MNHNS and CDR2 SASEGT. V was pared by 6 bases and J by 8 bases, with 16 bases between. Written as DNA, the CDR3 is TGTGCCAGCAGCACCTTCAGGGGAGGGGAAAAACTGTTTTTT. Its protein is CASSTFRGGEKLFF.

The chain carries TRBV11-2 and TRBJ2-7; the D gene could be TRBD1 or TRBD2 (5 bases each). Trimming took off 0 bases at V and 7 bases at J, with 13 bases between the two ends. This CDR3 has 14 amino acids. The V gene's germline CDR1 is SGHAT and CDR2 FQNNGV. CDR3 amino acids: CASSLEGRTGEQYF. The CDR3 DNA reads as TGTGCCAGCAGCTTAGAGGGACGGACGGGGGAGCAGTACTTC. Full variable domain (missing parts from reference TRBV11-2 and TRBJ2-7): EAGVAQSPRYKIIEKRQSVAFWCNPISGHATLYWYQQILGQGPKLLIQFQNNGVVDDSQLPKDRFSAERLKGVDSTLKIQPAKLEDSAVYLCASSLEGRTGEQYFGPGTRLTVT.

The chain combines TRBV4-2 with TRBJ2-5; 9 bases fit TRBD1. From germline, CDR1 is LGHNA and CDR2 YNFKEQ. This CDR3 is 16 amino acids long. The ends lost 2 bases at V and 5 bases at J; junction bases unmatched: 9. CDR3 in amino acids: CASSQSRDRAAETQYF. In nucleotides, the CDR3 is TGTGCCAGCAGCCAAAGCCGGGACAGGGCGGCGGAGACCCAGTACTTC.

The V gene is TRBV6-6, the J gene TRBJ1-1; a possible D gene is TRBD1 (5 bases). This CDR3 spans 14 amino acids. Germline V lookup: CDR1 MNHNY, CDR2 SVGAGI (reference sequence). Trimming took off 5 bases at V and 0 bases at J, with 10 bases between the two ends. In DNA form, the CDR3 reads TGTGCCAGCAGTCATGACAGAATGAACACTGAAGCTTTCTTT. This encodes CASSHDRMNTEAFF.

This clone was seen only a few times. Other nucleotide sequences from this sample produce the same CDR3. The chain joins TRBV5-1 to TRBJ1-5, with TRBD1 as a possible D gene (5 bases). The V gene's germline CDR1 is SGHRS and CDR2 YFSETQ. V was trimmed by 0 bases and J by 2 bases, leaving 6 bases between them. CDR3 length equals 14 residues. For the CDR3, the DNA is TGCGCCAGCAGCTTGGTGGGGGGCAATCAGCCCCAGCATTTT. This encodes CASSLVGGNQPQHF.

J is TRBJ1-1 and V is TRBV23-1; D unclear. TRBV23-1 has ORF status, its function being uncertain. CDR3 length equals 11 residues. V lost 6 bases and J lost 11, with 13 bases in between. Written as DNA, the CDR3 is TGCGCCAGCAGCGCCTGCCGGGGTGCTTTCTTT. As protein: CASSACRGAFF.

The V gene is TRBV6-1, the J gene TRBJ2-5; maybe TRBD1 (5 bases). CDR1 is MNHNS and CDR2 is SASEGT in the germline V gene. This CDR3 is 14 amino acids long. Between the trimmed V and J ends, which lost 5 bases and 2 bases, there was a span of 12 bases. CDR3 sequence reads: CASSTGHKQETQYF. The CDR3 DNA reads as TGTGCCAGCAGTACTGGACACAAACAAGAGACCCAGTACTTC.

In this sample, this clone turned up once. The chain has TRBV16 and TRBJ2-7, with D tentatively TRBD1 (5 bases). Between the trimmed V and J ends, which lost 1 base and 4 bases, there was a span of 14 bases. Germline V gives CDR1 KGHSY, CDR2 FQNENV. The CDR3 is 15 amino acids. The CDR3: CASSQFESGKYEQYF. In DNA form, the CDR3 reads TGTGCCAGCAGCCAATTCGAATCAGGGAAATACGAGCAGTACTTC.

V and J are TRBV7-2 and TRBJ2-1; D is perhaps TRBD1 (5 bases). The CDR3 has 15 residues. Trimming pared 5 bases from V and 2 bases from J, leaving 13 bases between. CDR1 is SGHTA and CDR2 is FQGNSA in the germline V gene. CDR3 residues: CASSRNRGPYNEQFF. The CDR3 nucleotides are TGTGCCAGCAGCCGAAATAGGGGTCCCTACAATGAGCAGTTCTTC.

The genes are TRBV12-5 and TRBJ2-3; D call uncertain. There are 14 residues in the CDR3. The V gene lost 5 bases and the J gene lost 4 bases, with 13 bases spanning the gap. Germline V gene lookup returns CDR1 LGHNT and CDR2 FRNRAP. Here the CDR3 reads CASGPSPISDTQYF. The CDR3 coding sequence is TGTGCTAGTGGTCCCAGTCCCATCTCAGATACGCAGTATTTT.

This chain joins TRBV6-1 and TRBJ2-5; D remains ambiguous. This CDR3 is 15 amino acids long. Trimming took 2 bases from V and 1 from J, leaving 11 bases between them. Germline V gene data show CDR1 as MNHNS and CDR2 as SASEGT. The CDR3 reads CASSEFTATQETQYF. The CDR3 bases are TGTGCCAGCAGTGAATTCACTGCAACCCAAGAGACCCAGTACTTC.

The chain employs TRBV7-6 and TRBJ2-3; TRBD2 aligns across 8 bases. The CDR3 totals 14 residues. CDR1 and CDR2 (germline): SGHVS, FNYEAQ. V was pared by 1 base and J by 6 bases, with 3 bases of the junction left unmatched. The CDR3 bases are TGTGCCAGCAGCTTAGTCGGGGGGGCGGATACGCAGTATTTT. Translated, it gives CASSLVGGADTQYF.

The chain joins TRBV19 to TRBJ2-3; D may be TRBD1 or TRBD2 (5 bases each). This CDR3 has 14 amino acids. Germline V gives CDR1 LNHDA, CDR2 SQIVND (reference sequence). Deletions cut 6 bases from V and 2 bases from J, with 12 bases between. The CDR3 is CASSTGPNTDTQYF. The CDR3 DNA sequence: TGTGCCAGTAGCACGGGACCAAACACAGATACGCAGTATTTT.

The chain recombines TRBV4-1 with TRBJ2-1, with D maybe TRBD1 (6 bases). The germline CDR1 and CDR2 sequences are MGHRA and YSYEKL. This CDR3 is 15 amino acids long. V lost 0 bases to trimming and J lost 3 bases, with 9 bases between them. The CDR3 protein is CASSQDTTGYNEQFF. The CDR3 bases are TGCGCCAGCAGCCAAGACACGACAGGCTACAATGAGCAGTTCTTC.

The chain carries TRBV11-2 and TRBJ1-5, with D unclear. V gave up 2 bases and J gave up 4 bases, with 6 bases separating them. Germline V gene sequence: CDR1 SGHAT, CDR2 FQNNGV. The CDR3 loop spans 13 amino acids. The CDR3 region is CASSLTENQPQHF. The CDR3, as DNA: TGTGCCAGCAGCTTAACGGAAAATCAGCCCCAGCATTTT.

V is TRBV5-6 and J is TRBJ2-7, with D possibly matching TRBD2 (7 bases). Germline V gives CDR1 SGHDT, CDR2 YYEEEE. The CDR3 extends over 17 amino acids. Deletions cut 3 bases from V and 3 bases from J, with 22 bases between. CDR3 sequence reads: CASSWAGAPGRLYEQYF. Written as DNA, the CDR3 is TGTGCCAGCAGCTGGGCGGGGGCCCCGGGACGGCTCTACGAGCAGTACTTC.